These 6 T cell receptor beta chains were sequenced from one sample in a study of blood T cell repertoires in COVID-19. Profiling relied on immunoSEQ multiplex PCR, and the TCRdb table lists in-frame clones only, not all of them. This sample yields about 59,000 clones, of which 70% to 85% are seen a single time; roughly 12% belongs to the top ten. Sequencing was carried out using peripheral blood. The receptors were sampled from an older man with acute or convalescent COVID-19.

The rearrangement uses TRBV4-2 and TRBJ1-1, with D maybe TRBD1 (5 bases). The V end was cut by 0 bases, the J end by 4 bases, with 12 bases between. Germline V gene data show CDR1 as LGHNA and CDR2 as YNFKEQ. The CDR3 has 15 residues. The CDR3 bases are TGTGCCAGCAGCCAAGATCATGGGGGGGGCACTGAAGCTTTCTTT. It is translated as CASSQDHGGGTEAFF.

The chain uses TRBV5-4 and TRBJ2-1; D remains ambiguous. CDR1 is SGHNT, CDR2 YYREEE, per germline (reference sequence). The CDR3 loop spans 15 amino acids. V was trimmed by 0 bases and J by 0 bases, leaving 7 bases between them. The CDR3 loop reads CASSLGRSSYNEQFF. CDR3 nucleotides: TGTGCCAGCAGCTTGGGGCGGAGCTCCTACAATGAGCAGTTCTTC.

The rearrangement uses TRBV7-3 and TRBJ2-6, with D maybe TRBD1 (5 bases). V lost 5 bases and J lost 0, with 5 bases in between. This CDR3 spans 14 amino acids. Germline CDR1 reads SGHTA; CDR2 reads FQGTGA. Here the CDR3 DNA reads TGTGCCAGCAGCGACAGCTCTGGGGCCAACGTCCTGACTTTC. The encoded protein is CASSDSSGANVLTF.

This chain uses TRBV5-6 with TRBJ1-2, with no clear D. CDR1 and CDR2 from the germline V gene are SGHDT and YYEEEE. Trimming shortened V by 1 base and J by 0 bases, and 10 bases separated the two germline ends. CDR3 size: 15 residues. DNA of the CDR3: TGTGCCAGCAGCTTGTTTCTTCGGGCTAACTATGGCTACACCTTC. Amino acid sequence: CASSLFLRANYGYTF.

This rearrangement joins TRBV12-5 to TRBJ2-1; TRBD1 might be the D (5 bases). CDR3 length: 16 residues. The germline V gene encodes CDR1 LGHNT and CDR2 FRNRAP. V lost 2 bases, J lost 0 bases, and 11 bases lay in between. CDR3 sequence (DNA): TGTGCTAGTGGTTTGAAGACAGTGTTCTCCTACAATGAGCAGTTCTTC. As protein: CASGLKTVFSYNEQFF.

The count of this clone is one. The chain links TRBV24-1 to TRBJ2-1; 14 nucleotides agree with TRBD2. The CDR3 length is 14 residues. Losses at the gene ends were 5 bases for V and 13 bases for J; bases not matched to a gene: 6. Germline V gives CDR1 KGHDR, CDR2 SFDVKD. The CDR3 is CATSVTGTSGSQFF. The CDR3 coding sequence is TGTGCCACCAGTGTTACCGGGACTAGCGGGAGTCAGTTCTTC.